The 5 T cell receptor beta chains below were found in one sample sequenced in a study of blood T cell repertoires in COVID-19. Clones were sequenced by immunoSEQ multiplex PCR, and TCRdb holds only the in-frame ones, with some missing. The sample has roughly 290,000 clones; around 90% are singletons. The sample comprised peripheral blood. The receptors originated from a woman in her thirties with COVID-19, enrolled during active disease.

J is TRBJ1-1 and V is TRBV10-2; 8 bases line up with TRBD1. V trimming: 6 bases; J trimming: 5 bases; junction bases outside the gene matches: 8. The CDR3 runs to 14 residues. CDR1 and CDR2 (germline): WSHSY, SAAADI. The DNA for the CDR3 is TGCGCCAGCAGGAAGACAGGGGTTGGAACTGAAGCTTTCTTT. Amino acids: CASRKTGVGTEAFF.

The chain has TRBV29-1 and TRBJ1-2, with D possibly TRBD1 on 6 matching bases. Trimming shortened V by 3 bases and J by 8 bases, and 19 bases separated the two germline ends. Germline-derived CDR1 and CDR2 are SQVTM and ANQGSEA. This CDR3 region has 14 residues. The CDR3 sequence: CSVDVRTVRQGYTF. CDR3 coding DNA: TGCAGCGTTGATGTCCGGACAGTGCGACAGGGCTACACCTTC.

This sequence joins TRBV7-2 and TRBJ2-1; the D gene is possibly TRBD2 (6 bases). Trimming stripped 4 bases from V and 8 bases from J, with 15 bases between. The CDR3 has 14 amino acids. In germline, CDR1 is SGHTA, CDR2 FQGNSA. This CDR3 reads CASSSGEDWYEQFF. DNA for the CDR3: TGTGCCAGCAGCTCCGGGGAGGATTGGTATGAGCAGTTCTTC.

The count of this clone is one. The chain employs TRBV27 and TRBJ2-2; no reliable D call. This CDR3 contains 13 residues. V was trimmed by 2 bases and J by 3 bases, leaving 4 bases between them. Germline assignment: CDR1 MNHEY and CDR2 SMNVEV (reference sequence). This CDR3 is CASSLPYTGELFF. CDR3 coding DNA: TGTGCCAGCAGTTTACCATACACCGGGGAGCTGTTTTTT.

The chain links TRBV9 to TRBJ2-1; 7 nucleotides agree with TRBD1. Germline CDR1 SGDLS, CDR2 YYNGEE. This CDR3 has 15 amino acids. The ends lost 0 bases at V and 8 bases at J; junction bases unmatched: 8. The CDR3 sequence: CASSVGGGPLYEQFF. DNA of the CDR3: TGTGCCAGCAGCGTAGGAGGGGGCCCTCTCTATGAGCAGTTCTTC. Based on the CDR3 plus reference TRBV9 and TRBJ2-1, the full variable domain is DSGVTQTPKHLITATGQRVTLRCSPRSGDLSVYWYQQSLDQGLQFLIQYYNGEERAKGNILERFSAQQFPDLHSELNLSSLELGDSALYFCASSVGGGPLYEQFFGPGTRLTVL.